Listed here are 15 T cell receptor beta chains from one sample, sequenced in a study of T-cell reconstitution after alpha-beta-depleted transplantation in children. TCRbeta library preparation incorporated unique molecular identifiers. From the PCR reads, TCRdb called clonotypes with MiXCR, one entry per CDR3 protein. The repertoire consists of hundreds of thousands of distinct CDR3 sequences, with around 13% occurring once and the leading ten covering 0.79%. The specimen was PBMCs, collected before TCRalphabeta/CD19-depleted stem cell transplant. These receptors came from a girl under 10 years old with congenital amegakaryocytic thrombocytopenia, due to receive a stem cell transplant.

About this clonotype: With a much larger clone just one base away, this may be a read error. This rearrangement joins TRBV27 to TRBJ2-1, with 11 bases fitting TRBD2. CDR3 length equals 16 residues. The V gene end was trimmed by 5 bases and the J gene end by 7 bases; junction bases not matched to a gene: 10. Germline CDR1 and CDR2: MNHEY and SMNVEV (reference sequence). CDR3 protein: CASSGPGLAGGNEQFF. As DNA, the CDR3 is TGTGCCAGCAGTGGTCCAGGACTAGCGGGCGGGAATGAGCAGTTCTTC.

The sample holds many counts of this clonotype. The V call is TRBV18, the J call TRBJ1-1, with 7 nucleotides matching TRBD1. This CDR3 is 14 amino acids long. Germline V CDR1 and CDR2: KGHSH, LQKENI. J was trimmed by 11 bases and V by 1 base; bases with no gene match: 10. The CDR3 here is CASSPQGAMPGAFF. The DNA of the CDR3 is TGTGCCAGCTCACCACAGGGGGCGATGCCTGGGGCTTTCTTT.

CDR3 loop: CASSTYGTDSGNTIYF. In DNA form, the CDR3 reads TGTGCCAGCAGCACGTACGGGACAGACTCTGGAAACACCATATATTTT. This chain uses TRBV7-6 with TRBJ1-3, with 7 bases fitting TRBD1. The CDR3 runs to 16 residues. Germline CDR1 and CDR2: SGHVS and FNYEAQ. The ends lost 5 bases at V and 0 bases at J; junction bases unmatched: 7.

This clonotype was counted only a few times. The chain is built from TRBV7-9 and TRBJ2-5; D uncertain. CDR3 length: 16 amino acids. V lost 2 bases to trimming and J lost 3 bases, with 16 bases between them. Germline CDR1 and CDR2: SEHNR and FQNEAQ (reference sequence). Here the CDR3 DNA reads TGTGCCAGCAGCTTAAAGATCCTCAACTTCAAAGAGACCCAGTACTTC. This gives the protein CASSLKILNFKETQYF.

This clonotype was seen a handful of times. The gene calls are TRBV6-1 and TRBJ2-7, with 8 bases aligning to TRBD1. Per the germline V gene, CDR1 is MNHNS and CDR2 is SASEGT. The J segment lost 5 bases and the V segment lost 10 bases, leaving 10 bases of the junction unmatched. This CDR3 has 13 amino acids. CDR3: CATRQGTVDEQYF. The CDR3 DNA is TGTGCCACCCGACAGGGGACGGTAGACGAGCAGTACTTC.

V gene TRBV19 combines with J gene TRBJ1-2; unclear D gene. Per the germline V gene, CDR1 is LNHDA and CDR2 is SQIVND (reference sequence). The CDR3 has 14 amino acids. Trimming cost V 3 bases and J 5 bases, with 13 bases left between them. The CDR3 coding sequence is TGTGCCAGTAGTATCGATGGAGGCCATTATGGCTACACCTTC. Translation gives CASSIDGGHYGYTF.

In this sample, this clonotype turned up a few times. This chain uses TRBV5-1 with TRBJ1-4; D is possibly TRBD1 (5 bases). V dropped 4 bases and J dropped 8 bases, with 15 bases sitting between them. In germline, CDR1 is SGHRS, CDR2 YFSETQ. There are 14 residues in the CDR3. The CDR3 nucleotides are TGCGCCAGCAGCGCGGGGGGATTCGAGGAAAAACTGTTTTTT. It is translated as CASSAGGFEEKLFF.

This clonotype occurred many times. V is TRBV7-9 and J is TRBJ2-5; D gene uncertain. Between the trimmed V and J ends, which lost 1 base and 5 bases, there was a span of 8 bases. Per germline, CDR1 SEHNR and CDR2 FQNEAQ (reference sequence). The CDR3 totals 13 residues. Here the CDR3 DNA reads TGTGCCAGCAGCTTAGGGCTTTGGGAGACCCAGTACTTC. It is translated as CASSLGLWETQYF. The full variable domain, in which reference TRBV7-9 and TRBJ2-5 provide the parts outside the CDR3, is DTGVSQNPRHKITKRGQNVTFRCDPISEHNRLYWYRQTLGQGPEFLTYFQNEAQLEKSRLLSDRFSAERPKGSFSTLEIQRTEQGDSAMYLCASSLGLWETQYFGPGTRLLVL.

This clonotype showed up many times. The rearrangement links TRBV29-1 to TRBJ2-3, with D possibly TRBD2 on 5 matching bases. Germline V gives CDR1 SQVTM, CDR2 ANQGSEA. The CDR3 loop spans 15 amino acids. V shed 4 bases and J shed 2 bases, with 16 bases lying between them. The CDR3: CSVGTWELVTDTQYF. The CDR3 nucleotides read TGCAGCGTTGGGACTTGGGAACTGGTCACAGATACGCAGTATTTT.

This clonotype was observed many times. The V call is TRBV5-1, the J call TRBJ2-1; 10 bases fit TRBD2. Germline V gene sequence: CDR1 SGHRS, CDR2 YFSETQ. The J segment lost 0 bases and the V segment lost 2 bases, leaving 11 bases of the junction unmatched. This CDR3 has 19 amino acids. CDR3 amino acids: CASSFLFLAGASSYNEQFF. CDR3 in DNA: TGCGCCAGCAGCTTCCTCTTCCTAGCGGGAGCTAGCTCCTACAATGAGCAGTTCTTC.

Of note for this clonotype: One end of the junction fails to match germline, which may point to a read error. V gene TRBV2 combines with J gene TRBJ2-5, with D possibly TRBD2 on 5 matching bases. This CDR3 is built from 11 residues. Germline V lookup: CDR1 SNHLY, CDR2 FYNNEI. CDR3 in amino acids: CASSRGPIGNF. In DNA form, the CDR3 reads TGTGCCAGCAGTCGAGGGCCGATCGGAAACTTC.

Remarks on this clonotype: Just one base apart from a much larger clone, this may be a read error. Here the CDR3 omits its conserved ending phenylalanine or tryptophan, so a read error is the likely source. This chain joins TRBV25-1 and TRBJ2-2, with TRBD1 matching 7 bases. CDR1 is MGHDK and CDR2 is SYGVNS in the germline V gene. This CDR3 has 14 amino acids. The J segment lost 3 bases and the V segment lost 3 bases, leaving 1 base of the junction unmatched. In DNA form, the CDR3 reads TGTGCCAGCAGTGAGGGGACAGACACCGGGGAGCTGTTTCTT. It yields the protein CASSEGTDTGELFL.

This clonotype has at least ten counts. The rearrangement uses TRBV28 and TRBJ2-3; D could derive from TRBD1 or TRBD2 (5 bases each). The germline V gene has CDR1 MDHEN and CDR2 SYDVKM. V was shortened by 3 bases and J by 0 bases, with 10 bases between the two germline ends. The length of the CDR3 is 15 residues. DNA for the CDR3: TGTGCCAGCAGTTTTGGGACGGCTAGCACAGATACGCAGTATTTT. The encoded protein is CASSFGTASTDTQYF.

J is TRBJ2-5 and V is TRBV5-1; 12 nucleotides line up with TRBD2. CDR3 length: 17 amino acids. With 3 bases clipped from V and 5 bases from J, the junction kept 11 bases outside the gene matches. CDR1 is SGHRS, CDR2 YFSETQ, per germline. In nucleotides, the CDR3 is TGCGCCAGCAGCTCGAGACCGACTAGCGGGAGTTGGGAGACCCAGTACTTC. Residues: CASSSRPTSGSWETQYF.

This clonotype was detected ten times or more. V is TRBV28 and J is TRBJ2-7; 11 positions match TRBD2. This CDR3 is 13 amino acids long. Germline V lookup: CDR1 MDHEN, CDR2 SYDVKM. Losses at the gene ends were 11 bases for V and 6 bases for J; bases not matched to a gene: 9. The CDR3 bases are TGTGCCGTTCGACTAGCGGGAACAGGCGAGCAGTACTTC. Translation: CAVRLAGTGEQYF.